This T cell receptor (delta chain) stems from a study of delta chains in infants with herpesvirus infections. Across the whole study: A public fetal Vdelta1/Vgamma8 clonotype was sought in postnatally CMV-infected infants. Study-wide results and limits: A few infants infected before 120 days plus one congenital case had the public Vdelta1 clonotype. The public clonotype might exist undetected in CMV-uninfected infants. No race- or environment-matched controls existed, and samples were few.

The CDR3 totals 21 residues. Per germline, CDR1 GEAIGNYY and CDR2 EKD. Trimming removed 0 bases from V and 2 bases from J, with 22 bases in between. Reverse transcription of PBMC RNA used primers specific for the gamma and delta chains. TCRdb applied CATT to the RT-PCR reads for clone calling. The sample holds about 670 delta-chain clones, over 12% seen once. This clone is large (0.1 to 1%) within its sample. Its target is unknown. The V and J genes are TRDV2 and TRDJ3; weak D call: TRDD3 (6 bases). The J gene, absent from TCRdb, was called here by matching the DNA to germline. This clonotype was obtained from a human donor who was a Ugandan infant, either HIV-exposed or HIV-unexposed (not recorded which). Material: peripheral blood, obtained at time point 1 of longitudinal follow-up. CDR3 sequence: CACDTGGGRIASAWDTRQMFF. The CDR3 DNA reads as TGTGCCTGTGACACCGGTGGGGGTCGGATAGCATCGGCCTGGGACACCCGACAGATGTTTTTC.